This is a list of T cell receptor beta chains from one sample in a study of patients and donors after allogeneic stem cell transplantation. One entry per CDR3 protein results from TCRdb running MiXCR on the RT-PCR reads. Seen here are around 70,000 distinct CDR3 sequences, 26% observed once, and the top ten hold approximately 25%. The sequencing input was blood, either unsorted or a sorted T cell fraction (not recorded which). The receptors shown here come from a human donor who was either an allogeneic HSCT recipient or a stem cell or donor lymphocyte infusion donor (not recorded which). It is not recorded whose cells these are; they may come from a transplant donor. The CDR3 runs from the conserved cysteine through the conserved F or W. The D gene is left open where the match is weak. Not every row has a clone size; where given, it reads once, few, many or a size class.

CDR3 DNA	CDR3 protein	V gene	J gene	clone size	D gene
TGTGCCAGCAGCTTAAATCCGGGACAGATGAACACTGAAGCTTTCTTT	CASSLNPGQMNTEAFF	TRBV7-3	TRBJ1-1	.	TRBD1
TGTGCCATCAGCACCGAAAAACTGTTTTTT	CAISTEKLFF	TRBV10-3	TRBJ1-4	.	.
TGTGCCAGCAGCCAAGATTCGAGACAGGTCCCCTATGGCTACACCTTC	CASSQDSRQVPYGYTF	TRBV14	TRBJ1-2	few	.
TGTGCCAGCAAGGGGGTAGAGGATCAGCCCCAGCATTTT	CASKGVEDQPQHF	TRBV2	TRBJ1-5	many	.
TGTGCCAGCCGGGACCGGCAACCTGGGGCCAACGTCCTGACTTTC	CASRDRQPGANVLTF	TRBV12-3/TRBV12-4	TRBJ2-6	.	.
TGTGCCAGCTCCCGGTGGGACGGATCTTACAATGAGCAGTTCTTC	CASSRWDGSYNEQFF	TRBV3-1	TRBJ2-1	.	.
TGTGCCAGCAGCGAACCTAGCACAGATACGCAGTATTTT	CASSEPSTDTQYF	TRBV7-3	TRBJ2-3	few	.
TGTGCCATCAGCGGACGGGCCTACGAGCAGTACTTC	CAISGRAYEQYF	TRBV10-3	TRBJ2-7	few	.
TGTGCCATCAGCGGACTAGCGGGAGGGCCGAGCTACAATGAGCAGTTCTTC	CAISGLAGGPSYNEQFF	TRBV10-3	TRBJ2-1	.	TRBD2
TGCAGCTGTACCCCCCCAGGGGGCGCCCCAGATACGCAGTATTTT	CSCTPPGGAPDTQYF	TRBV29-1	TRBJ2-3	.	TRBD1
TGTGCCAGCAGCTTACCGGGGGGAGATACGCAGTATTTT	CASSLPGGDTQYF	TRBV7-3	TRBJ2-3	.	TRBD2
TGCAGCGTTGAAGGCAGGGGGCCTGGAAACACCATATATTTT	CSVEGRGPGNTIYF	TRBV29-1	TRBJ1-3	few	TRBD1
TGTGCCAGCAGTTTACAGACAGGGGCATATTATCAGCCCCAGCATTTT	CASSLQTGAYYQPQHF	TRBV12-3/TRBV12-4	TRBJ1-5	many	TRBD1
TGTGCCAGCAGTTACTCGATTGGAAATGAGCAGTTCTTC	CASSYSIGNEQFF	TRBV6-2/TRBV6-3	TRBJ2-1	.	.
TGTGCCAGCAGTTCCCTAGGGTCCGGAAACACCATATATTTT	CASSSLGSGNTIYF	TRBV12-3/TRBV12-4	TRBJ1-3	few	.
TGTGCCAGCAGTTTAATAAGCGGCGAGCAGTACTTC	CASSLISGEQYF	TRBV28	TRBJ2-7	.	.
TGCAGTGCTAGAGATTATCTAGCGGGAGCTACCAACTCCTACAATGAGCAGTTCTTC	CSARDYLAGATNSYNEQFF	TRBV20-1	TRBJ2-1	.	TRBD2
TGCGCCAGCAGCTTCGGGGGCAGCTATGGCTACACCTTC	CASSFGGSYGYTF	TRBV5-1	TRBJ1-2	many	.
TGTGCCACCAGTTCCACAGATACGCAGTATTTT	CATSSTDTQYF	TRBV24-1	TRBJ2-3	.	.
TGCGCCAGCAGCTTAGGGCACCCTGTGGCTGAAGCTTTCTTT	CASSLGHPVAEAFF	TRBV5-1	TRBJ1-1	many	.
TGCAGTGCTAGTCTGCCGGGGGATTATAATTCACCCCTCCACTTT	CSASLPGDYNSPLHF	TRBV20-1	TRBJ1-6	.	.
TGTGCCAGCAGGTATCGGGTTTACGACAGGGATAGCAATCAGCCCCAGCATTTT	CASRYRVYDRDSNQPQHF	TRBV6-6	TRBJ1-5	few	TRBD1
TGTGCCAGCAGCCAAGAAGGGGGGCAGGACGAGCAGTACTTC	CASSQEGGQDEQYF	TRBV3-1	TRBJ2-7	.	.
TGTGCCAGCAGGGGGACAGGGGCCCAAGAGTCTGGGGCCAACGTCCTGACTTTC	CASRGTGAQESGANVLTF	TRBV28	TRBJ2-6	.	TRBD1
TGTGCCAGCAGCCAATCTCGGACTGAAAGTTTCTATGGCTACACCTTC	CASSQSRTESFYGYTF	TRBV3-1	TRBJ1-2	.	.
TGTGCCAGCAGTGTCTTAGCGGGCTCCTACGAGCAGTACTTC	CASSVLAGSYEQYF	TRBV2	TRBJ2-7	.	TRBD2
TGTGCCAGCAGCTTGACGGGACGGGATTATGGCTACACCTTC	CASSLTGRDYGYTF	TRBV5-5	TRBJ1-2	few	.
TGTGCCAGCAGTTCTCCCGGAAAGCAGTTCTTC	CASSSPGKQFF	TRBV6-5	TRBJ2-1	few	.
TGCAGTGCTATCAGGGGGGCGGACACTGAAGCTTTCTTT	CSAIRGADTEAFF	TRBV20-1	TRBJ1-1	.	TRBD1
TGTGCCAGCAGTTTTGGACATATTAACTATGGCTACACCTTC	CASSFGHINYGYTF	TRBV12-3/TRBV12-4	TRBJ1-2	.	.
TGCAGCGTTCAGGGTGTTCGACTGAAAGATACGCAGTATTTT	CSVQGVRLKDTQYF	TRBV29-1	TRBJ2-3	.	.
TGTGCCAGCAGCCCCGGGACGGAAGATAATGAAAAACTGTTTTTT	CASSPGTEDNEKLFF	TRBV7-9	TRBJ1-4	.	.
TGTGCCAGCAGTTTGAGAGGGTCGCGCTACGAGCAGTACTTC	CASSLRGSRYEQYF	TRBV28	TRBJ2-7	few	.
TGCAGTGCTCTCACTGACCTGAACACTGAAGCTTTCTTT	CSALTDLNTEAFF	TRBV20-1	TRBJ1-1	.	.
TGTGCCAGCAGTTACGGGACAGCGAACACCGGGGAGCTGTTTTTT	CASSYGTANTGELFF	TRBV6-5	TRBJ2-2	.	TRBD1
TGTGCCAGCAGTTTCAGCAGAGGGAACGAGCAGTACTTC	CASSFSRGNEQYF	TRBV6-5	TRBJ2-7	.	.
TGTGCCAGCAGCTTCTCTCGGAGGCTAGCGGACACAGATACGCAGTATTTT	CASSFSRRLADTDTQYF	TRBV5-6	TRBJ2-3	.	TRBD2
TGTGCCAGCAGGTCACAGGAGAACACTGAAGCTTTCTTT	CASRSQENTEAFF	TRBV7-9	TRBJ1-1	.	.
TGTGCCATCAGTGAGTCTAGGGGACAGGCCTTGAACACTGAAGCTTTCTTT	CAISESRGQALNTEAFF	TRBV10-3	TRBJ1-1	few	TRBD1
TGTGCCAGCAGCTTAACTGGGACAGAAGGGCAGCCCCAGCATTTT	CASSLTGTEGQPQHF	TRBV7-3	TRBJ1-5	.	TRBD1
TGTGCCAGCAGCCAGGTCGGGGGAATGAACACTGAAGCTTTCTTT	CASSQVGGMNTEAFF	TRBV7-9	TRBJ1-1	few	.
TGCGCCAGCAGTCGGTTGCCTGGACCGCTAGACAATGAGCAGTTCTTC	CASSRLPGPLDNEQFF	TRBV4-1	TRBJ2-1	few	.
TGCAGTGGGGGACTAGCGGGAGGTACAGATACGCAGTGTTTT	CSGGLAGGTDTQCF	TRBV20-1	TRBJ2-3	.	TRBD2